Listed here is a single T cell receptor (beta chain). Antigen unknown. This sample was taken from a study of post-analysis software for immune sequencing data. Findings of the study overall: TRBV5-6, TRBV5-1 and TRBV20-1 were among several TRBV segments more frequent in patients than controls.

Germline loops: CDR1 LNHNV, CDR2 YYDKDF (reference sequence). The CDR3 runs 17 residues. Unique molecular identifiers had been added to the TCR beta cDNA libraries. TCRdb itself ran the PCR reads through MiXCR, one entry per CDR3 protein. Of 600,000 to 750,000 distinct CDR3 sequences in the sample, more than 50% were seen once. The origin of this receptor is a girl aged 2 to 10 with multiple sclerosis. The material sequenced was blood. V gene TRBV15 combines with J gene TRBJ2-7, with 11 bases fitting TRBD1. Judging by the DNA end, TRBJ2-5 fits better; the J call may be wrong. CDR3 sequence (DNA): TGTGCCACCAGCAGGGCCGGACAGGGGGCATGGCAAGAGACCCAGTACTTC. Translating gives CATSRAGQGAWQETQYF.